Listed below are T cell receptor beta chains from one sample, sequenced in a study of CD8 T cells in Susac syndrome. TCRdb re-analysed the immunoSEQ multiplex PCR reads in MiXCR, keeping a single row per CDR3 protein. The data contain about 210,000 distinct CDR3 sequences, nearly 97% of them singletons. Source material: CD4+ T cells from PBMCs. Receptor source: a human donor with multiple sclerosis. Each CDR3 is given with its conserved first and last residue. Each record gives: J gene, D gene, V gene, clone size, CDR3 DNA, CDR3 protein. D genes are given only for firm matches. Size tells how often a clone was seen (once, few, many) or the class of an expanded clone, and some rows leave it out.

TRBJ1-2 | NA | TRBV28 | NA | TGTGCCAGCACGAAGGGCTTTGGCTACACCTTC | CASTKGFGYTF
TRBJ2-4 | NA | TRBV6-5 | NA | TGTGCCAGCAGTTTTACAACAGGCACATCGACCAAAAACATTCAGTACTTC | CASSFTTGTSTKNIQYF
TRBJ2-5 | NA | TRBV18 | NA | TGTGCCAGCTCACCATCCCCCGGGGGAGAGACCCAGTACTTC | CASSPSPGGETQYF
TRBJ1-2 | NA | TRBV15 | NA | TGTGCCACCAGCAGAGAAACAGCATATGGCTACACCTTC | CATSRETAYGYTF
TRBJ2-1 | NA | TRBV20-1 | NA | TGCAGTGCTCATAGCTCCTACAATGAGCAGTTCTTC | CSAHSSYNEQFF
TRBJ1-4 | NA | TRBV7-9 | NA | TGTGCCAGCAGCCCACCGGGACGCGCAACTAATGAAAAACTGTTTTTT | CASSPPGRATNEKLFF
TRBJ1-5 | NA | TRBV30 | NA | TGTGCCTGGAGTGTACAAGGAGGACCCCAGCATTTT | CAWSVQGGPQHF
TRBJ1-1 | TRBD1 | TRBV6-1 | NA | TGTGCCAGCAGTGAAAGGGGGCTCACTGAAGCTTTCTTT | CASSERGLTEAFF
TRBJ1-1 | NA | TRBV5-6 | NA | TGTGCCAGCAGCTTGGCCGGACCGGCTGAAGCTTTCTTT | CASSLAGPAEAFF
TRBJ1-2 | NA | TRBV20-1 | NA | TGCAGTGCTAGCCCTGGCTGGGCGGGGGCTTATGGCTACACCTTC | CSASPGWAGAYGYTF
TRBJ1-1 | NA | TRBV5-1 | NA | TGCGCCAGCAGCTTGGAGAGGGGAAACACTGAAGCTTTCTTT | CASSLERGNTEAFF
TRBJ2-2 | NA | TRBV7-9 | NA | TGTGCCAGCAGCCCACGGGAGTATCACACCGGGGAGCTGTTTTTT | CASSPREYHTGELFF
TRBJ2-7 | TRBD1 | TRBV2 | few | TGTGCCACCGGACAGGGCTACGAGCAGTACTTC | CATGQGYEQYF
TRBJ2-1 | NA | TRBV25-1 | NA | TGTGCCAGCCGAGGGGCAGGGAGGACTAATGAGCAGTTCTTC | CASRGAGRTNEQFF
TRBJ2-6 | NA | TRBV9 | once | TGTGCCAGCAGCGTGCCCTCTGGGGCCAACGTCCTGACTTTC | CASSVPSGANVLTF
TRBJ1-2 | NA | TRBV15 | NA | TGTGCCACCAGCAGAGATCAGGGGATTAACTATGGCTACACCTTC | CATSRDQGINYGYTF
TRBJ2-5 | NA | TRBV7-2 | NA | TGTGCCAGCAGCCCGGGCCCGATCACCCCGGAGACCCAGTACTTC | CASSPGPITPETQYF
TRBJ2-1 | TRBD2 | TRBV5-1 | NA | TGCGCCAGCAGCTTGGCCAGCGGGAGATTGAATGAGCAGTTCTTC | CASSLASGRLNEQFF
TRBJ1-2 | TRBD1 | TRBV5-6 | NA | TGTGCCAGCAGCCTTCCGGGACAGGGCGACTATGGCTACACCTTC | CASSLPGQGDYGYTF
TRBJ1-2 | NA | TRBV29-1 | NA | TGCAGCGCCGGACAGCTAGATGGCTACACCTTC | CSAGQLDGYTF
TRBJ2-4 | TRBD1 | TRBV25-1 | NA | TGTGCCAGCAGTATCGCCGGGACAGGGTGGAACAAAAACATTCAGTACTTC | CASSIAGTGWNKNIQYF
TRBJ2-7 | NA | TRBV5-6 | once | TGTGCCAGCAGCTGGACCGGGACAAACGAGCAGTACTTC | CASSWTGTNEQYF
TRBJ2-7 | NA | TRBV6-5 | NA | TGTGCCAGCAAGCAGGGTCCTGCCTACGAGCAGTACTTC | CASKQGPAYEQYF
TRBJ2-7 | TRBD1 | TRBV3-1 | NA | TGTGCCAGCAGCCTCTGGACAGGTGACCACGAGCAGTACTTC | CASSLWTGDHEQYF
TRBJ2-7 | NA | TRBV12-3/TRBV12-4 | NA | TGTGCCAGCAGTTTAAGGGCAGGGAGCTCCTACGAGCAGTACTTC | CASSLRAGSSYEQYF
TRBJ2-1 | TRBD2 | TRBV30 | NA | TGTGCCTGGAGGGGTCTAGCGGGAGCTGAGCAGTTCTTC | CAWRGLAGAEQFF
TRBJ2-7 | NA | TRBV29-1 | NA | TGCAGCGTTGGAGGAGCCGGAATTAGGAGGTCGAGCGAGCAGTACTTC | CSVGGAGIRRSSEQYF
TRBJ2-5 | NA | TRBV9 | once | TGTGCCAGCAGCGTGGGGGGGACACCCCAAGAGACCCAGTACTTC | CASSVGGTPQETQYF
TRBJ1-5 | TRBD1 | TRBV9 | NA | TGTGCCAGCAGCGGGGGACAGCCGAATCAGCCCCAGCATTTT | CASSGGQPNQPQHF
TRBJ2-1 | NA | TRBV5-1 | NA | TGCGCCAGCAGCTTATTAGCAGGATCCTACAATGAGCAGTTCTTC | CASSLLAGSYNEQFF
TRBJ1-2 | NA | TRBV6-2/TRBV6-3 | NA | TGTGCCAGCAGTTACTCGGGGGTCAGCCCTGGCTACACCTTC | CASSYSGVSPGYTF